A selection of T cell receptor beta chains follows, all from one sample in a study of siplizumab effects on memory and regulatory T cells. The data were produced by immunoSEQ multiplex PCR, yet TCRdb's version contains in-frame clones alone and is incomplete. The table lists some 96,000 clones, about 91% of them singletons. Sequenced input: CD4+ T cells sorted from blood. The receptors shown here come from a human donor in good health. CDR3s include the opening cysteine and the closing phenylalanine or tryptophan. A D gene is named only where the DNA matches it firmly. Clone size is not always given. Where it is, it says once, few, many or a class for expanded clones.

clone_size j_call v_call d_call cdr3_nt cdr3_aa
. TRBJ1-6 TRBV7-9 TRBD1 TGTGCCAGCAGCTTAGATGGCAGGGGGGGCTCACCCCTCCACTTT CASSLDGRGGSPLHF
. TRBJ2-1 TRBV29-1 . TGCAGCGTTACCCCTATCAGCTCCTACAATGAGCAGTTCTTC CSVTPISSYNEQFF
. TRBJ1-1 TRBV7-8 . TGTGCCAGCAGCTTAGGCCTGTACACTGAAGCTTTCTTT CASSLGLYTEAFF
. TRBJ1-2 TRBV7-9 TRBD1 TGTGCCAGCAGCCCCCCGGGACAGGGAGGTCTTGGCTACACCTTC CASSPPGQGGLGYTF
. TRBJ2-7 TRBV5-1 TRBD1 TGCGCCAGCAGCCAACTGACAGGGGGCTACTACGAGCAGTACTTC CASSQLTGGYYEQYF
. TRBJ1-5 TRBV21-1 . TGTGCCAGCAGCACCGACAGGAAGCCCCAGCATTTT CASSTDRKPQHF
. TRBJ2-1 TRBV19 TRBD2 TGTGCCAGTAGTCCCCGGAGAGCGGGAGTTTACAATGAGCAGTTCTTC CASSPRRAGVYNEQFF
few TRBJ1-2 TRBV19 . TGTGCCAGTAGGTCGGGGGATGATGGCTACACCTTC CASRSGDDGYTF
. TRBJ1-2 TRBV28 TRBD1 TGTGCCAGCAGTTCCCCGGACAGGGAGAACTATGGCTACACCTTC CASSSPDRENYGYTF
. TRBJ2-7 TRBV5-4 TRBD1 TGTGCCAGCAGCAACAGGGACAGATCGTCTTCCTACGAGCAGTACTTC CASSNRDRSSSYEQYF
. TRBJ1-1 TRBV18 . TGTGCCAGCTCACGGAGAGAGAGCAACACTGAAGCTTTCTTT CASSRRESNTEAFF